The present T cell receptor beta chain was sequenced within a study of CD8 T cells in ankylosing spondylitis. General study points: What appeared characteristic of ankylosing spondylitis blood was a TCR beta motif of seven to nine highly homologous variants.

Quantitative 5'-RACE was performed with molecular barcodes, and it yielded the TCR beta libraries. In TCRdb, the 5' RACE reads were re-called with MiXCR into one record per CDR3 protein. The table includes hundreds of thousands of distinct CDR3 sequences, more than 25% detected once. Note on this clonotype: The antigen is undetermined.

Germline CDR1 reads DFQATT; CDR2 reads SNEGSKA (reference sequence). Trimming took 6 bases from V and 5 from J, leaving 11 bases between them. The length of the CDR3 is 12 residues. The rearrangement links TRBV20-1 to TRBJ1-5, with a weak D call TRBD1 (5 bases). This sequence was found in a male donor with ankylosing spondylitis. The sequenced sample was blood, either unsorted or a sorted T cell fraction (not recorded which). This CDR3 is CSANRLDQPQHF. CDR3 coding DNA: TGCAGTGCAAACAGGCTCGATCAGCCCCAGCATTTT.